Shown below are 31 T cell receptor beta chains from a single sample sequenced in a study of blood T cell repertoires in COVID-19. Libraries were prepared by immunoSEQ multiplex PCR; TCRdb keeps only in-frame clonotypes and omits some of them. The table lists about 160,000 clones, roughly 82% of them singletons. Source material: peripheral blood. All receptors derive from a man between 65 and 79 years old with acute or convalescent COVID-19.

This chain's CDR3 is CASRPRTGVWGEQFF. The CDR3 DNA follows: TGTGCCAGCCGCCCGCGGACAGGGGTCTGGGGTGAGCAGTTCTTC. The V and J genes are TRBV3-1 (or the pseudogene TRBV3-2) and TRBJ2-1, with TRBD1 matching 9 bases. CDR1 is LGHDT and CDR2 is YNNKEL in the germline V gene (reference sequence). The CDR3 totals 15 residues. The V gene end was trimmed by 8 bases and the J gene end by 9 bases; junction bases not matched to a gene: 14.

This chain joins TRBV14 and TRBJ1-1, with TRBD1 identical over 7 bases. J gave up 7 bases and V 0 bases, and 8 bases lay outside the gene matches. In germline, CDR1 is SGHDN, CDR2 FVKESK. This CDR3 spans 15 amino acids. CDR3 bases: TGTGCCAGCAGCCAAGATCACAGACAGGGCAGTGAAGCTTTCTTT. As protein: CASSQDHRQGSEAFF.

The J gene is TRBJ1-5, the V gene TRBV6-2 or TRBV6-3, with 8 bases fitting TRBD1. The CDR3 spans 16 residues. Germline V gene data show CDR1 as MNHEY and CDR2 as SVGEGT. Germline trimming cut 6 bases from V and 4 bases from J; bases unmatched to any gene: 11. CDR3 sequence reads: CASSPDSGGVNQPQHF. CDR3 bases: TGTGCCAGCAGCCCTGATTCAGGGGGCGTGAATCAGCCCCAGCATTTT.

This clone was seen more than once but under ten times. The chain is built from TRBV11-2 and TRBJ2-3, with D perhaps matching TRBD2 (6 bases). V was shortened by 5 bases and J by 3 bases, with 18 bases between the two germline ends. Germline assignment: CDR1 SGHAT and CDR2 FQNNGV. The CDR3 runs 16 residues. In DNA, the CDR3 is TGTGCCAGCAGCGAATTTTTGAGTGGGAGGACAGATACGCAGTATTTT. The encoded protein is CASSEFLSGRTDTQYF.

The rearrangement links TRBV5-1 to TRBJ1-5; D is ambiguous. The CDR3 spans 16 residues. Germline assignment: CDR1 SGHRS and CDR2 YFSETQ. V dropped 0 bases and J dropped 0 bases, with 10 bases sitting between them. CDR3 in DNA: TGCGCCAGCAGCTTGGGGGAGGGCGATAGCAATCAGCCCCAGCATTTT. Translation gives CASSLGEGDSNQPQHF.

The chain uses TRBV5-1 and TRBJ2-2; TRBD1 matches at 9 bases. The length of the CDR3 is 15 residues. Germline V gives CDR1 SGHRS, CDR2 YFSETQ. Trimming at V came to 4 bases and at J to 3 bases, leaving 4 bases not matched to a gene. This CDR3 reads CASSLRTGDTGELFF. The DNA of the CDR3 is TGCGCCAGCAGCCTACGGACAGGGGACACCGGGGAGCTGTTTTTT.

The rearrangement links TRBV6-4 to TRBJ1-6; no reliable D call. The V and J ends lost 0 bases and 9 bases respectively, with 6 bases between them. The CDR3 totals 13 residues. CDR1 MRHNA and CDR2 SNTAGT come from the germline V gene. The CDR3: CASSDSRGSPLHF. CDR3 DNA sequence: TGTGCCAGCAGTGACTCGAGAGGTTCACCCCTCCACTTT.

The V gene is TRBV9, the J gene TRBJ1-2, with 7 bases matching TRBD1. From germline, CDR1 is SGDLS and CDR2 YYNGEE. The length of the CDR3 is 18 residues. The trim removed 0 bases at V and 6 bases at J, leaving 17 bases unmatched. CDR3 sequence reads: CASSVVSALLTGADGYTF. DNA for the CDR3: TGTGCCAGCAGCGTAGTATCCGCCCTATTAACAGGGGCGGATGGCTACACCTTC. Full variable domain (rest looked up from reference TRBV9 and TRBJ1-2): DSGVTQTPKHLITATGQRVTLRCSPRSGDLSVYWYQQSLDQGLQFLIQYYNGEERAKGNILERFSAQQFPDLHSELNLSSLELGDSALYFCASSVVSALLTGADGYTFGSGTRLTVV.

The chain is built from TRBV7-6 and TRBJ1-5; D is unclear. From germline, CDR1 is SGHVS and CDR2 FNYEAQ. Trimming stripped 1 base from V and 4 bases from J, with 11 bases between. The CDR3 has 15 residues. The CDR3 here is CASSLESGLNQPQHF. In nucleotides, the CDR3 is TGTGCCAGCAGCTTAGAATCAGGCCTTAATCAGCCCCAGCATTTT.

The J gene is TRBJ1-5, the V gene TRBV19; possible D gene TRBD1, 6 bases. Trimming shortened V by 4 bases and J by 7 bases, and 11 bases separated the two germline ends. Germline CDR1 reads LNHDA; CDR2 reads SQIVND (reference sequence). The CDR3 runs 13 residues. This chain's CDR3 is CASSTQGKQPQHF. CDR3 nucleotide sequence: TGTGCCAGTAGTACCCAGGGGAAACAGCCCCAGCATTTT.

The chain carries TRBV5-4 and TRBJ2-3; 9 bases are shared with TRBD2. Looked up from germline, CDR1 is SGHNT and CDR2 is YYREEE (reference sequence). The CDR3 runs to 16 residues. V was pared by 0 bases and J by 5 bases, with 7 bases of the junction left unmatched. CDR3 nucleotide sequence: TGTGCCAGCAGCTTGGGTGGCGGGAGGGCAGGAGATACGCAGTATTTT. Translation: CASSLGGGRAGDTQYF.

This chain connects TRBV19 to TRBJ1-4; D unresolved. Trimming took off 8 bases at V and 8 bases at J, with 21 bases between the two ends. CDR1 is LNHDA and CDR2 is SQIVND in the germline V gene (reference sequence). The CDR3 spans 15 residues. The CDR3 region is CASENAARGEEKLFF. The CDR3 DNA reads TGTGCCAGTGAAAATGCAGCGCGGGGAGAGGAAAAACTGTTTTTT.

This chain connects TRBV11-2 to TRBJ2-1, with a possible D match to TRBD1 (5 bases). V was clipped by 1 base and J by 15 bases, with 16 bases between them. CDR1 is SGHAT and CDR2 is FQNNGV in the germline V gene. The CDR3 spans 13 residues. The CDR3, as DNA: TGTGCCAGCAGCTTAGTAACAGGAGAATTTTTGTTCTTC. This encodes CASSLVTGEFLFF. The whole variable domain, filled in from reference TRBV11-2 and TRBJ2-1, reads EAGVAQSPRYKIIEKRQSVAFWCNPISGHATLYWYQQILGQGPKLLIQFQNNGVVDDSQLPKDRFSAERLKGVDSTLKIQPAKLEDSAVYLCASSLVTGEFLFFGPGTRLTVL.

This chain joins TRBV6-5 and TRBJ2-7; 11 bases match TRBD2. Germline assignment: CDR1 MNHEY and CDR2 SVGAGI. J gave up 9 bases and V 2 bases, and 9 bases lay outside the gene matches. CDR3 length: 15 residues. CDR3 protein: CASSYQTGTSGPQYF. In DNA, the CDR3 is TGTGCCAGCAGTTACCAAACCGGGACTAGCGGTCCGCAGTACTTC.

The V and J genes are TRBV27 and TRBJ1-6, with a weak D call TRBD1 (6 bases). Trimming left V 6 bases short and J 12 bases short, with 12 bases between. The CDR3 is made up of 12 amino acids. CDR1 is MNHEY, CDR2 SMNVEV, per germline (reference sequence). CDR3 nucleotides: TGTGCCAGCAGCACTCAGGGGTTACCCCTCCACTTT. It translates to CASSTQGLPLHF.

The J gene is TRBJ1-4, the V gene TRBV18, with D possibly TRBD1 on 5 matching bases. Germline V gene data show CDR1 as KGHSH and CDR2 as LQKENI. Trimming shortened V by 5 bases and J by 5 bases, and 15 bases separated the two germline ends. The CDR3 has 15 amino acids. The CDR3 region is CASSYAAGENEKLFF. CDR3 nucleotide sequence: TGTGCCAGCTCATATGCCGCGGGGGAGAATGAAAAACTGTTTTTT.

The V and J genes are TRBV28 and TRBJ2-7; TRBD2 matches 8 bases. Per germline, CDR1 MDHEN and CDR2 SYDVKM. This CDR3 has 13 amino acids. V shed 8 bases and J 3 bases; nucleotides not matched to a gene: 6. The CDR3 is CASGSGALYEQYF. CDR3 sequence (DNA): TGTGCCAGCGGTAGCGGGGCCCTCTACGAGCAGTACTTC.

The genes are TRBV5-1 and TRBJ1-5, with a tentative D call TRBD1 (6 bases). Germline values: CDR1 SGHRS, CDR2 YFSETQ. V shed 0 bases and J shed 6 bases, with 16 bases lying between them. The CDR3 is 16 amino acids. The CDR3 loop is CASSLGDRPGVQPQHF. The CDR3 coding sequence is TGCGCCAGCAGCTTGGGTGACAGGCCAGGGGTTCAGCCCCAGCATTTT.

V is TRBV6-1 and J is TRBJ1-2; 8 nucleotides match TRBD1. Trimming cost V 2 bases and J 4 bases; bases outside gene matches: 6. Germline CDR1 reads MNHNS; CDR2 reads SASEGT. This CDR3 region has 15 residues. The CDR3 spells CASSESGQGLYGYTF. The CDR3 nucleotides read TGTGCCAGCAGTGAAAGCGGACAGGGCCTCTATGGCTACACCTTC.

This sequence joins TRBV7-2 and TRBJ2-3, with a weak D call TRBD1 (5 bases). Between the trimmed V and J ends, which lost 2 bases and 2 bases, there was a span of 8 bases. CDR3 length equals 14 residues. Germline-derived CDR1 and CDR2 are SGHTA and FQGNSA. As DNA, the CDR3 is TGTGCCAGCAGCTTAAGACAGAACACAGATACGCAGTATTTT. Residues: CASSLRQNTDTQYF.

This clone was recorded many times. This sequence joins TRBV28 and TRBJ1-2; the match to TRBD1 covers 11 bases. After removal of 6 bases from V and 4 bases from J, the junction contained 7 bases not matched to a gene. CDR3 length: 15 amino acids. The germline gives CDR1 MDHEN, CDR2 SYDVKM. The DNA of the CDR3 is TGTGCCAGCAGAGGACAGGGGGCCTCTGGCTATGGCTACACCTTC. Its translation: CASRGQGASGYGYTF.

The genes are TRBV25-1 and TRBJ2-7, with D perhaps TRBD1 (5 bases). Germline assignment: CDR1 MGHDK and CDR2 SYGVNS. The CDR3 has 14 residues. V was cut by 2 bases and J by 3 bases, with 11 bases left in between. CDR3 region: CASSEQGAGYEQYF. In nucleotides, the CDR3 is TGTGCCAGCAGTGAACAAGGGGCCGGCTACGAGCAGTACTTC.

This clone was seen just once. The V and J genes are TRBV5-1 and TRBJ2-1; D unclear. CDR1 is SGHRS, CDR2 YFSETQ, per germline. The CDR3 covers 11 residues. V was trimmed by 4 bases and J by 5 bases, leaving 4 bases between them. Here the CDR3 DNA reads TGCGCCAGCAGCCTCGACAATGAGCAGTTCTTC. Its translation is CASSLDNEQFF.

The genes are TRBV19 and TRBJ2-2, with 7 bases identical to TRBD2. Trimming removed 4 bases from V and 4 bases from J; junction bases left unmatched: 3. Germline CDR1 LNHDA, CDR2 SQIVND (reference sequence). The CDR3 runs 14 residues. Written as DNA, the CDR3 is TGTGCCAGTAGTAACCAGCGGGGCACCGGGGAGCTGTTTTTT. This sequence encodes CASSNQRGTGELFF.

V usage is TRBV7-3 and J usage is TRBJ2-3; 7 bases fit TRBD2. V lost 4 bases, J lost 5 bases, and 21 bases stayed unmatched. The CDR3 runs to 19 residues. Germline CDR1 reads SGHTA; CDR2 reads FQGTGA. CDR3 in DNA: TGTGCCAGCAGCTGGAGCGGGGCCAGGCAACTCGGGGGGATAGATACGCAGTATTTT. Its translation: CASSWSGARQLGGIDTQYF.

This chain uses TRBV5-1 with TRBJ1-2; weak D call: TRBD1 (6 bases). Per the germline V gene, CDR1 is SGHRS and CDR2 is YFSETQ. The CDR3 spans 15 residues. Trimming took 0 bases from V and 2 from J, leaving 11 bases between them. The DNA of the CDR3 is TGCGCCAGCAGCTTGGAGGACGGACAGAACTATGGCTACACCTTC. It yields the protein CASSLEDGQNYGYTF.

The chain combines TRBV9 with TRBJ1-6; 8 bases fit TRBD1. The CDR3 contains 15 residues. Germline trimming cut 0 bases from V and 9 bases from J; bases unmatched to any gene: 5. Germline V gene sequence: CDR1 SGDLS, CDR2 YYNGEE. The CDR3 reads CASSVDRDRGSPLHF. DNA for the CDR3: TGTGCCAGCAGCGTAGATCGTGACAGGGGTTCACCCCTCCACTTT.

The chain is built from TRBV11-3 and TRBJ2-1; D remains ambiguous. Trimming left V 4 bases short and J 12 bases short, with 16 bases between. CDR3 length: 13 amino acids. The germline V gene has CDR1 SGHNT and CDR2 YENEEA. CDR3 in DNA: TGTGCCAGCAGCTACTCTAGAGCCGAGGTGCAGTTCTTC. Its translation: CASSYSRAEVQFF.

This sequence joins TRBV28 and TRBJ1-2; no clear D gene. The CDR3 extends over 12 amino acids. V gave up 4 bases and J gave up 7 bases, with 10 bases separating them. The V gene's germline CDR1 is MDHEN and CDR2 SYDVKM. The CDR3 nucleotides read TGTGCCAGCAGTTCAGCGGGCCTTGGCTACACCTTC. This translates into CASSSAGLGYTF.

The chain is built from TRBV7-9 and TRBJ2-5; D remains unclear. This CDR3 has 14 amino acids. Trimming took 2 bases from V and 2 from J, leaving 9 bases between them. CDR1 SEHNR and CDR2 FQNEAQ come from the germline V gene (reference sequence). CDR3 loop: CASSLMAKQETQYF. In nucleotides, the CDR3 is TGTGCCAGCAGCTTAATGGCCAAACAAGAGACCCAGTACTTC.

The chain has TRBV28 and TRBJ1-4; D not certain. Germline CDR1 is MDHEN and CDR2 is SYDVKM. The V gene lost 2 bases and the J gene lost 5 bases, with 12 bases spanning the gap. The CDR3 length is 15 residues. The CDR3 spells CASSLGGTANEKLFF. The CDR3 nucleotides are TGTGCCAGCAGTTTAGGAGGAACGGCCAATGAAAAACTGTTTTTT.